Presented here are 21 T cell receptor beta chains from one specimen sequenced in a study of blood T cells in healthy people across ages. Together with a sample-barcoded 5' primer, a J-beta primer mix was included in a second PCR lasting roughly 6 to 12 cycles. TCRdb re-derived calls from the 5' RACE reads in MiXCR, one entry per CDR3 protein. Among 800,000 or so distinct CDR3 sequences listed, about 62% were seen once. Sample: blood. The receptors originated from a man younger than 40 in good health.

This chain connects TRBV25-1 to TRBJ1-2, with TRBD1 matching over 9 bases. This CDR3 contains 14 residues. The germline V gene has CDR1 MGHDK and CDR2 SYGVNS. V dropped 4 bases and J dropped 6; count of bases not matched to a gene: 6. CDR3 nucleotides: TGTGCCAGCAGTGGGACAGGGGCTTGGGATGGCTACACCTTC. Protein sequence: CASSGTGAWDGYTF.

This clonotype was observed a few times. The V and J genes are TRBV6-5 and TRBJ2-7; the D is unclear. The CDR3 runs to 14 residues. CDR1 and CDR2 (germline): MNHEY, SVGAGI. V shed 0 bases and J shed 3 bases, with 9 bases lying between them. CDR3 DNA sequence: TGTGCCAGCAGTTACTCGAGTCTGAACTACGAGCAGTACTTC. Encoded protein: CASSYSSLNYEQYF.

The chain links TRBV28 to TRBJ1-2; a weak D match, TRBD1 (5 bases). The V end was cut by 3 bases, the J end by 6 bases, with 17 bases between. The CDR3 spans 15 residues. Per the germline V gene, CDR1 is MDHEN and CDR2 is SYDVKM. The CDR3 DNA sequence: TGTGCCAGCAGTTTGAGACCAGGGTCCCCCAATGGCTACACCTTC. It yields the protein CASSLRPGSPNGYTF.

The chain uses TRBV6-1 and TRBJ2-7, with 7 bases that match TRBD1. The trim removed 5 bases at V and 2 bases at J, leaving 6 bases unmatched. Germline CDR1 MNHNS, CDR2 SASEGT. The CDR3 runs 14 residues. CDR3 region: CASSRDSVTYEQYF. As DNA, the CDR3 is TGTGCCAGCAGTCGGGACAGCGTCACCTACGAGCAGTACTTC.

The V and J genes are TRBV12-3 or TRBV12-4 and TRBJ1-2, with a weak D call TRBD1 (5 bases). The CDR3 loop spans 12 amino acids. Trimming shortened V by 10 bases and J by 6 bases, and 15 bases separated the two germline ends. DNA for the CDR3: TGTGCCAACTTGAAGGACATCAATGGCTACACCTTC. Translating gives CANLKDINGYTF.

This clonotype was seen more than once but under ten times. The rearrangement uses TRBV6-4 and TRBJ2-1; TRBD1 agrees at 9 bases. Germline V CDR1 and CDR2: MRHNA, SNTAGT. V shed 6 bases and J 7 bases; nucleotides not matched to a gene: 10. The CDR3 spans 15 residues. The CDR3 DNA reads TGTGCCAGCAGCCCCGGGACAGGGTCTGTAAATGAGCAGTTCTTC. Translated: CASSPGTGSVNEQFF.

The chain is built from TRBV4-2 and TRBJ1-5; D is undetermined. Trimming took off 4 bases at V and 8 bases at J, with 15 bases between the two ends. The germline V gene has CDR1 LGHNA and CDR2 YNFKEQ. The length of the CDR3 is 14 residues. This chain's CDR3 is CASSPTTSREPQHF. CDR3 sequence (DNA): TGTGCCAGCAGCCCAACGACCTCTAGGGAGCCCCAGCATTTT.

V gene TRBV14 combines with J gene TRBJ2-7; D unclear. The CDR3 is 15 amino acids. Germline CDR1 reads SGHDN; CDR2 reads FVKESK. V was cut by 4 bases and J by 2 bases, with 15 bases left in between. CDR3 sequence reads: CASSPGSTSTYEQYF. Written as DNA, the CDR3 is TGTGCCAGCAGCCCCGGAAGTACGTCGACCTACGAGCAGTACTTC.

V is TRBV29-1 and J is TRBJ2-4; TRBD2 matches at 8 bases. The J call is doubtful: the DNA matches TRBJ2-5 better. CDR3 length: 12 amino acids. Germline V CDR1 and CDR2: SQVTM, ANQGSEA. This CDR3 is CSVDPGGKTQYF. The CDR3 region has the DNA TGCAGCGTCGATCCGGGAGGGAAGACCCAGTACTTC.

The V call is TRBV20-1, the J call TRBJ2-1, with 10 bases aligning to TRBD2. Germline V CDR1 and CDR2: DFQATT, SNEGSKA (reference sequence). The CDR3 spans 13 residues. The CDR3 DNA reads as TGCGCTGTAGCGGGGGGTACCAAGAATGAGCAGTTCTTC. Translation gives CAVAGGTKNEQFF.

The chain has TRBV6-2 or TRBV6-3 and TRBJ2-7; TRBD2 matches at 12 bases. The CDR3 has 16 residues. Germline lookup yields CDR1 MNHEY and CDR2 SVGEGT. With V trimmed by 5 bases and J by 1 base, 6 bases remained unmatched. The DNA of the CDR3 is TGTGCCAGCAGTCGGAGGACTAGCGGGACTTCCTACGAGCAGTACTTC. It yields the protein CASSRRTSGTSYEQYF.

The rearrangement links TRBV9 to TRBJ2-5; D unclear. V was clipped by 4 bases and J by 11 bases, with 18 bases between them. The CDR3 loop spans 13 amino acids. CDR1 is SGDLS, CDR2 YYNGEE, per germline. CDR3 nucleotide sequence: TGTGCCAGCAGCATAGGGCCCAGCGATGAGCAGTACTTC. Amino acids: CASSIGPSDEQYF.

The genes are TRBV30 and TRBJ1-1, with no clear D. V lost 0 bases to trimming and J lost 11 bases, with 13 bases between them. Germline V lookup: CDR1 GTSNPN, CDR2 SVGIG (reference sequence). The CDR3 runs 12 residues. The CDR3, as DNA: TGTGCCTGGAGTGTGGGCGGGCCTGCGGCTTTCTTT. This translates into CAWSVGGPAAFF. The full variable domain, completed using reference TRBV30 and TRBJ1-1, is SQTIHQWPATLVQPVGSPLSLECTVEGTSNPNLYWYRQAAGRGLQLLFYSVGIGQISSEVPQNLSASRPQDRQFILSSKKLLLSDSGFYLCAWSVGGPAAFFGQGTRLTVV.

A few counts support this clonotype. The chain couples TRBV5-1 to TRBJ2-1; 9 bases are a match to TRBD1. The CDR3 has 14 amino acids. Germline CDR1 is SGHRS and CDR2 is YFSETQ. Trimming at V came to 4 bases and at J to 4 bases, leaving 3 bases not matched to a gene. Here the CDR3 DNA reads TGCGCCAGCAGCGGAGGACAGGGGTACAATGAGCAGTTCTTC. Translating it yields CASSGGQGYNEQFF.

This clonotype has a count of ten or more. The chain combines TRBV7-2 with TRBJ2-1, with D maybe TRBD1 (5 bases). CDR1 and CDR2 (germline): SGHTA, FQGNSA. The CDR3 is 13 amino acids. V was cut by 8 bases and J by 8 bases, with 16 bases left in between. The CDR3 protein is CASDETGLDEQFF. CDR3 nucleotides: TGTGCCAGCGACGAAACAGGCCTCGATGAGCAGTTCTTC.

This clonotype was seen more than once but under ten times. The chain is built from TRBV7-8 and TRBJ2-1; 8 bases match TRBD2. Germline V gene data show CDR1 as SGHVS and CDR2 as FQNEAQ. The CDR3 is 16 residues long. After removal of 3 bases from V and 0 bases from J, the junction contained 4 bases not matched to a gene. The CDR3 DNA follows: TGTGCCAGCAGCTTTGGCGCGGGGGGCTCCTACAATGAGCAGTTCTTC. Translating it yields CASSFGAGGSYNEQFF.

The rearrangement links TRBV7-6 to TRBJ2-5, with D hard to call. The J call may be in error: the DNA end matches TRBJ2-7 better. Per germline, CDR1 SGHVS and CDR2 FNYEAQ. This CDR3 has 14 residues. The CDR3 nucleotides read TGTGCCAGCAGCTCGCTCGGTGAGGTTTACGAGCAGTACTTC. This gives the protein CASSSLGEVYEQYF.

There are a few counts of this clonotype. This chain connects TRBV12-3 or TRBV12-4 to TRBJ1-5, with 8 bases identical to TRBD1. The junction had 5 bases not matched to a gene; V was cut back by 7 bases and J by 6 bases. The CDR3 spans 13 residues. CDR3 sequence reads: CASTDRVTQPQHF. The CDR3, as DNA: TGTGCCAGCACGGACAGGGTGACTCAGCCCCAGCATTTT.

The chain couples TRBV27 to TRBJ1-2; TRBD1 matches 7 bases. The CDR3 is made up of 16 amino acids. CDR1 and CDR2 from the germline V gene are MNHEY and SMNVEV (reference sequence). V dropped 2 bases and J dropped 3; count of bases not matched to a gene: 9. The CDR3 DNA sequence: TGTGCCAGCAGTTTAACCCCGGGACAGTCCTACTATGGCTACACCTTC. Translating it yields CASSLTPGQSYYGYTF.

This clonotype was detected many times. One end of the junction is discordant with germline, which a read error may explain. The chain has TRBV5-1 and TRBJ2-7; D unresolved. Germline V gene data show CDR1 as SGHRS and CDR2 as YFSETQ. The CDR3 runs 12 residues. The CDR3 sequence: CASSLVGYEQYF. The CDR3 DNA reads as TGTGCCAGCAGCCTCGTTGGGTACGAGCAGTACTTC.

This rearrangement joins TRBV20-1 to TRBJ2-3, with TRBD2 identical over 9 bases. V trimming: 1 base; J trimming: 6 bases; junction bases outside the gene matches: 8. The CDR3 has 15 amino acids. CDR1 is DFQATT and CDR2 is SNEGSKA in the germline V gene (reference sequence). The CDR3 DNA follows: TGCAGTGCTAGAGGTCGCGGGGGGGGTATGGATACGCAGTATTTT. Its translation is CSARGRGGGMDTQYF.